Below, 21 T cell receptor beta chains from the same sample are listed, as sequenced in a study of CD8+ T cells in alopecia areata (dated by TCRdb to 2016 to 2018). In light of the paper, this sample's time point label describes: baseline before oral tofacitinib. Library preparation used the immunoSEQ multiplex PCR assay. To provide template for TCR sequencing, every sample had RNA extracted and reverse transcribed into cDNA. TCRdb carries this immuneACCESS record with in-frame sequences only. Its versions omit some clonotypes, under half of them owing to an unresolved V gene in the studies checked, with the rest unexplained. This sample has 220,000 or so clones in its table, and about 53% of those were observed once. The ten largest make up under 0.5% of the sample. This specimen was CD4+ T cells sorted from blood, taken at week 0. These receptors were obtained from a human donor with alopecia areata.

The chain's CDR3 is CASTPGGGSGKTQYF. The CDR3 DNA follows: TGTGCCAGCACTCCCGGGGGCGGGAGCGGAAAGACCCAGTACTTC. The chain combines TRBV27 with TRBJ2-5, with TRBD2 as a possible D gene (7 bases). V dropped 7 bases and J dropped 6 bases, with 21 bases sitting between them. Germline V gene data show CDR1 as MNHEY and CDR2 as SMNVEV (reference sequence). The CDR3 consists of 15 residues.

The chain joins TRBV6-5 to TRBJ1-1; D not resolved. Trimming stripped 5 bases from V and 10 bases from J, with 14 bases between. CDR1 is MNHEY, CDR2 SVGAGI, per germline. The CDR3 runs 12 residues. The CDR3 DNA sequence: TGTGCCAGCAGTAACCGCGATGGTCGAGCTTTCTTT. This codes for CASSNRDGRAFF.

The rearrangement uses TRBV30 and TRBJ1-2; TRBD1 agrees at 7 bases. This CDR3 spans 12 amino acids. J was trimmed by 6 bases and V by 4 bases; bases with no gene match: 5. CDR1 GTSNPN and CDR2 SVGIG come from the germline V gene (reference sequence). The DNA for the CDR3 is TGTGCCTGGACTACAGGGACAGATGGCTACACCTTC. Amino acid sequence: CAWTTGTDGYTF.

The V and J genes are TRBV6-1 and TRBJ1-2, with D perhaps matching TRBD1 (6 bases). The CDR3 runs 13 residues. Looked up from germline, CDR1 is MNHNS and CDR2 is SASEGT. Trimming cost V 1 base and J 8 bases, with 11 bases left between them. The CDR3 nucleotides are TGTGCCAGCAGTGAAGATGGGGGGCTCGGCTACACCTTC. It yields the protein CASSEDGGLGYTF.

CDR3 bases: TGTGCCAGCAGCTTATTCTCGGGCAGCAGTTACAATGAGCAGTTCTTC. Translating it yields CASSLFSGSSYNEQFF. The chain combines TRBV7-6 with TRBJ2-1; D gene uncertain. Looked up from germline, CDR1 is SGHVS and CDR2 is FNYEAQ. Trimming took 2 bases from V and 4 from J, leaving 15 bases between them. The CDR3 runs to 16 residues.

The V gene is TRBV6-1, the J gene TRBJ2-2; D might be TRBD2 (6 bases). The CDR3 loop spans 13 amino acids. V gave up 4 bases and J gave up 6 bases, with 9 bases separating them. The germline V gene encodes CDR1 MNHNS and CDR2 SASEGT. The CDR3 DNA follows: TGTGCCAGCAGTGTAGCGGTCGCCGGGGAGCTGTTTTTT. Its protein is CASSVAVAGELFF.

This clone was counted between two and nine times. The J gene is TRBJ1-1, the V gene TRBV15; D not resolved. The CDR3 loop spans 13 amino acids. Deletions cut 5 bases from V and 1 base from J, with 8 bases between. Germline lookup yields CDR1 LNHNV and CDR2 YYDKDF (reference sequence). This CDR3 reads CATSVRQNTEAFF. CDR3 DNA: TGTGCCACCAGCGTTCGGCAGAACACTGAAGCTTTCTTT.

The rearrangement uses TRBV15 and TRBJ2-1; 8 nucleotides agree with TRBD2. After removal of 4 bases from V and 7 bases from J, the junction contained 9 bases not matched to a gene. The CDR3 loop spans 15 amino acids. Looked up from germline, CDR1 is LNHNV and CDR2 is YYDKDF (reference sequence). The CDR3 nucleotides are TGTGCCACCAGCACTTGGGCCGTAGCGGGGAATGAGCAGTTCTTC. Translation gives CATSTWAVAGNEQFF.

The rearrangement links TRBV7-9 to TRBJ2-7, with a possible D match to TRBD1 (6 bases). Germline CDR1 SEHNR, CDR2 FQNEAQ (reference sequence). This CDR3 comprises 16 residues. V lost 3 bases and J lost 0, with 15 bases in between. CDR3: CASSLRTVTFSYEQYF. As DNA, the CDR3 is TGTGCCAGCAGCTTGCGGACAGTGACCTTCTCCTACGAGCAGTACTTC.

The chain uses TRBV6-6 and TRBJ2-3; 8 nucleotides match TRBD2. CDR3 size: 15 residues. Per germline, CDR1 MNHNY and CDR2 SVGAGI (reference sequence). V gave up 5 bases and J gave up 5 bases; unmatched junction bases: 9. The CDR3 nucleotides are TGTGCCAGCAGTGACCCCTCACTAGCGGTAGATACGCAGTATTTT. Amino acid sequence: CASSDPSLAVDTQYF.

Only a few counts were recorded for this clone. The rearrangement joins TRBV7-2 to TRBJ1-2, with D possibly being TRBD1 (5 bases). The CDR3 is 13 residues long. CDR1 is SGHTA, CDR2 FQGNSA, per germline. V was cut by 1 base and J by 6 bases, with 9 bases left in between. DNA for the CDR3: TGTGCCAGCAGCTTAGTGGGGGTCAATGGCTACACCTTC. Translated, it gives CASSLVGVNGYTF.

The J gene is TRBJ2-7, the V gene TRBV19; 7 bases are a match to TRBD1. The V segment lost 6 bases and the J segment 0 bases; nucleotides outside the gene matches: 5. CDR1 is LNHDA and CDR2 is SQIVND in the germline V gene (reference sequence). The CDR3 runs 14 residues. CDR3 protein: CASRGDSPSYEQYF. The CDR3 nucleotides read TGTGCCAGTAGGGGGGACAGTCCCTCCTACGAGCAGTACTTC. Full variable domain (missing parts from reference TRBV19 and TRBJ2-7): DGGITQSPKYLFRKEGQNVTLSCEQNLNHDAMYWYRQDPGQGLRLIYYSQIVNDFQKGDIAEGYSVSREKKESFPLTVTSAQKNPTAFYLCASRGDSPSYEQYFGPGTRLTVT.

The table lists this clone with a few counts. The chain couples TRBV6-6 to TRBJ1-1, with TRBD1 as a possible D gene (6 bases). V lost 6 bases and J 2 bases, leaving 13 bases between the germline ends. The CDR3 is made up of 14 amino acids. Germline values: CDR1 MNHNY, CDR2 SVGAGI (reference sequence). CDR3 bases: TGTGCCAGCAGGTTGGGCAGGGGCAACACTGAAGCTTTCTTT. Translated: CASRLGRGNTEAFF.

CDR3 DNA: TGTGCCAGCAGCTTGCGACAGGGAATGGGCTACTATGGCTACACCTTC. Translation: CASSLRQGMGYYGYTF. This rearrangement joins TRBV5-6 to TRBJ1-2; TRBD1 aligns across 7 bases. Germline V lookup: CDR1 SGHDT, CDR2 YYEEEE. This CDR3 is built from 16 residues. Trimming cost V 1 base and J 3 bases; bases outside gene matches: 9. Variable domain in full (rest from reference TRBV5-6 and TRBJ1-2): DAGVTQSPTHLIKTRGQQVTLRCSPKSGHDTVSWYQQALGQGPQFIFQYYEEEERQRGNFPDRFSGHQFPNYSSELNVNALLLGDSALYLCASSLRQGMGYYGYTFGSGTRLTVV.

This clone was counted only a few times. The rearrangement links TRBV9 to TRBJ1-6; 10 bases align to TRBD1. V shed 0 bases and J 7 bases; nucleotides not matched to a gene: 10. There are 18 residues in the CDR3. CDR1 is SGDLS and CDR2 is YYNGEE in the germline V gene. Here the CDR3 DNA reads TGTGCCAGCAGCGTAGCTTCGGGACAGGGGTTTGACAATTCACCCCTCCACTTT. Amino acid sequence: CASSVASGQGFDNSPLHF.

This clone was seen a few times. The chain is built from TRBV29-1 and TRBJ1-5; 9 bases map to TRBD1. Germline assignment: CDR1 SQVTM and CDR2 ANQGSEA. V shed 7 bases, J shed 6 bases, and the junction held 7 bases outside the gene matches. CDR3 length: 13 residues. CDR3 DNA sequence: TGCAGCGGCTCACAGGGGGCGGGTCAGCCCCAGCATTTT. Residues: CSGSQGAGQPQHF.

The rearrangement joins TRBV2 to TRBJ1-6; a weak D match, TRBD1 (6 bases). CDR3 size: 14 residues. The V gene lost 4 bases and the J gene lost 8 bases, with 12 bases spanning the gap. Germline CDR1 and CDR2: SNHLY and FYNNEI. CDR3 DNA: TGTGCCAGCAGTGCCCAGGGGAAGTATTCACCCCTCCACTTT. This sequence encodes CASSAQGKYSPLHF.

The V gene is TRBV29-1, the J gene TRBJ1-1; a weak D match, TRBD1 (5 bases). Germline assignment: CDR1 SQVTM and CDR2 ANQGSEA. The CDR3 has 13 amino acids. Trimming took off 1 base at V and 3 bases at J, with 9 bases between the two ends. The CDR3 is CSVEGRAYTEAFF. For the CDR3, the DNA is TGCAGCGTTGAAGGCAGGGCGTACACTGAAGCTTTCTTT.

This clone was recorded a few times. The chain carries TRBV5-5 and TRBJ2-3, with 13 bases fitting TRBD2. CDR1 and CDR2 (germline): SGHKS, YYEKEE (reference sequence). The ends lost 3 bases at V and 4 bases at J; junction bases unmatched: 2. The CDR3 is 15 amino acids. The CDR3 DNA reads as TGTGCCAGCAGCTCGACTAGCGGGAGGTCAGATACGCAGTATTTT. Translation gives CASSSTSGRSDTQYF.

The chain is built from TRBV29-1 and TRBJ1-1, with D uncertain. CDR1 and CDR2 (germline): SQVTM, ANQGSEA. The CDR3 loop spans 13 amino acids. V lost 6 bases and J 5 bases, leaving 16 bases between the germline ends. CDR3 sequence: CSVQRRFATEAFF. The CDR3 DNA follows: TGCAGCGTCCAAAGGAGGTTTGCAACTGAAGCTTTCTTT. The full variable domain, in which reference TRBV29-1 and TRBJ1-1 provide the parts outside the CDR3, is SAVISQKPSRDICQRGTSLTIQCQVDSQVTMMFWYRQQPGQSLTLIATANQGSEATYESGFVIDKFPISRPNLTFSTLTVSNMSPEDSSIYLCSVQRRFATEAFFGQGTRLTVV.

The J gene is TRBJ1-1, the V gene TRBV29-1; D is ambiguous. V gave up 8 bases and J gave up 4 bases, with 14 bases separating them. The CDR3 loop spans 12 amino acids. Germline V gene sequence: CDR1 SQVTM, CDR2 ANQGSEA. DNA of the CDR3: TGCAGCTTTCGGATGGAGGGCACTGAAGCTTTCTTT. This encodes CSFRMEGTEAFF.